The present T cell receptor beta chain was sequenced within a study of early stage breast cancer tumors. Each sample had two DNA replicates, approximately 0.52 ug blood or approximately 1.5 ug tissue. The data were produced by immunoSEQ multiplex PCR, yet TCRdb's version contains in-frame clones alone and is incomplete. In the table there are 25,000 to 30,000 clones, 80% of which are singletons. V lost 6 bases, J lost 5 bases, and 10 bases stayed unmatched. CDR3 length equals 14 residues. Looked up from germline, CDR1 is SQVTM and CDR2 is ANQGSEA. The source of this sequence is a person aged 55 to 75 with breast cancer. The specimen was blood. V and J are TRBV29-1 and TRBJ2-7; TRBD2 agrees at 10 bases. The CDR3 loop is CSVSGGGGIHEQYF. The CDR3 DNA follows: TGCAGCGTCAGCGGGGGGGGTGGGATCCACGAGCAGTACTTC.